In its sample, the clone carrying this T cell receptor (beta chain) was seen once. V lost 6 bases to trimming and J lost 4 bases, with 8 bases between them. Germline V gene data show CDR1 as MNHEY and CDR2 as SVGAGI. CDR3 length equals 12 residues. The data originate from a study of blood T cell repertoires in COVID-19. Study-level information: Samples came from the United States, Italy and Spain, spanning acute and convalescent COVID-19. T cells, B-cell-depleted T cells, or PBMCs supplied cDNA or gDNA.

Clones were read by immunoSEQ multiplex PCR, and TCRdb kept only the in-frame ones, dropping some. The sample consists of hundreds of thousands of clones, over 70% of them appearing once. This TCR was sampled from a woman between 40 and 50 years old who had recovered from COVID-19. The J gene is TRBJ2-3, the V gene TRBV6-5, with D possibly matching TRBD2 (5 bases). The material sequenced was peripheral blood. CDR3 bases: TGTGCCAGCAGACGGGATTCAGATACGCAGTATTTT. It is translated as CASRRDSDTQYF.